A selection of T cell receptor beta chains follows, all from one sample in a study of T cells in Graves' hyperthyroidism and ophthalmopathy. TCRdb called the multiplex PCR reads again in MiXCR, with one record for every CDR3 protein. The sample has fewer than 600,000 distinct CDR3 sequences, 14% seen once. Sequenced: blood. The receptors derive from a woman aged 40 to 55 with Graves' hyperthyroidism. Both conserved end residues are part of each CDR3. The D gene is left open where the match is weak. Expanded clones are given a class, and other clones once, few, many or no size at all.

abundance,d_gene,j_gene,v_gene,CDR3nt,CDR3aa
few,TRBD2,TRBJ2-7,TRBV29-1,TGCAGCGTCGGACTAGCGGGGGCGTCGGAGCAGTACTTC,CSVGLAGASEQYF
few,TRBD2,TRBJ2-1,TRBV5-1,TGCGCCAGCAGGTTCGACAACTTGGGAGGGGAGCAGTTCTTC,CASRFDNLGGEQFF
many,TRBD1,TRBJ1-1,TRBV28,TGTGCCAGCAGTTTCAAGGGGGCGAGCACTGAAGCTTTCTTT,CASSFKGASTEAFF
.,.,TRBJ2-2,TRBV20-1,TGCAGTGCTAGGGAGCGAGGGACCGGGGAGCTGTTTTTT,CSARERGTGELFF
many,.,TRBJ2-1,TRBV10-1,TGCGCCAGCAGTGATTCCGGTCTAAACGGCAATGAGCAGTTCTTC,CASSDSGLNGNEQFF
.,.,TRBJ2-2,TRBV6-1,TGTGCCAGCAGCCAGGTTTCGGGCGCCGGGGAGCTGTTTTTT,CASSQVSGAGELFF
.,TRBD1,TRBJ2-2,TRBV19,TGTGCCAGTATTGACAGGGGGAACACCGGGGAGCTGTTTTTT,CASIDRGNTGELFF
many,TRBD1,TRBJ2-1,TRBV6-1,TGTGCCAGCAGTTCGGACAGGGACAAACATTACAATGAGCAGTTCTTC,CASSSDRDKHYNEQFF
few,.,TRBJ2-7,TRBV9,TGTGCCAGCAGCGGAACAACCACAGGTAGCTACGAGCAGTACTTC,CASSGTTTGSYEQYF
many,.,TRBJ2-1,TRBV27,TGTGCCATCGCGGCGGGGAATGAGCAGTTCTTC,CAIAAGNEQFF
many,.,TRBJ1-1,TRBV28,TGTGCCAGCAGTAAAGACGGCTACACTGAAGCTTTCTTT,CASSKDGYTEAFF
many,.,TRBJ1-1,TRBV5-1,TGCGCCAGCAGCGGGGCGGGACACCACAACACTGAAGCTTTCTTT,CASSGAGHHNTEAFF
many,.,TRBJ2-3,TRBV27,TGTGCCAGCAGGGTGCTCGGGAGCCCAGTCGATACGCAGTATTTT,CASRVLGSPVDTQYF
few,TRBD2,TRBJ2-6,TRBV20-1,TGCAGTGCCCGGACTAGCGGGAGCTCTGGGGCCAACGTCCTGACTTTC,CSARTSGSSGANVLTF
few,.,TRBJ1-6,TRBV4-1,TGCGCCAGCAGCCAAGATGGGGAAGGTTATTCACCCCTCCACTTT,CASSQDGEGYSPLHF
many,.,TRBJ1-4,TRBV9,TGTGCCAGCAGCCGCACTCCCGCGGCAACTAATGAAAAACTGTTTTTT,CASSRTPAATNEKLFF
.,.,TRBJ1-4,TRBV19,TGTGCCAGTAGTTCAAACGGGGGCGAAAAACTGTTTTTT,CASSSNGGEKLFF
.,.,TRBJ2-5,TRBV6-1,TGTGCCAGCAGCCCCTTGACAGGCTTACAGACCCAGTACTTC,CASSPLTGLQTQYF
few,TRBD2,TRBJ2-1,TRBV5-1,TGCGCCAGCAGCTTGACTAGCGGGGCCTCCTACAATGAGCAGTTCTTC,CASSLTSGASYNEQFF
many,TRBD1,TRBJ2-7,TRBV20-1,TGCAGTGCTAGAGACGCACAGGGGGACTACGAGCAGTACTTC,CSARDAQGDYEQYF
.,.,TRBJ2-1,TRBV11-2,TGTGCCAGCAGCACGATAGCCATAACCTACAATGAGCAGTTCTTC,CASSTIAITYNEQFF
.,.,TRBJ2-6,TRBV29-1,TGCAGCGTTGAAGGGGGGACAGGGGCCAACGTCCTGACTTTC,CSVEGGTGANVLTF
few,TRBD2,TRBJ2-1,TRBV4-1,TGCGCCAGCAGCCAAGTCACTCTAGCGGGAGATTCTGAGCAGTTCTTC,CASSQVTLAGDSEQFF
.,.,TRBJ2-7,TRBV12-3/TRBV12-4,TGTGCCAGCAGTTTATACACCGCGGGGAGCTCCTACGAGCAGTACTTC,CASSLYTAGSSYEQYF
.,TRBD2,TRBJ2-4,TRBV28,TGTGCCAGCAGTCCCCCTAGCGGAAGAGGTGACATTCAGTACTTC,CASSPPSGRGDIQYF
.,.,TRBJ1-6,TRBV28,TGTGCCAGCAGTTCTCCGCGGCGTAATTCACCCCTCCACTTT,CASSSPRRNSPLHF
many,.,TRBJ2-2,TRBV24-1,TGTGCCACCAGTGGACAGGTAACCGGGGAGCTGTTTTTT,CATSGQVTGELFF
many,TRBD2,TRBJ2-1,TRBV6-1,TGTGCCGGCGGACTAGCGTCGTACAATGAGCAGTTCTTC,CAGGLASYNEQFF
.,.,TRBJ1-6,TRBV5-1,TGCGCCAGCAGCTTGGCCATCGGGTCTGAGGGGGCACCCCTCCACTTT,CASSLAIGSEGAPLHF
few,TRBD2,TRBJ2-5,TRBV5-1,TGCGCCAGCAGCTTGTTCGGGACTAGCGGGAGTGAGACCCAGTACTTC,CASSLFGTSGSETQYF
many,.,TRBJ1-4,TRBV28,TGTGCCAGCAGTCCACCCGTGAGTTCTAATGAAAAACTGTTTTTT,CASSPPVSSNEKLFF
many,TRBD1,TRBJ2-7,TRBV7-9,TGTGCCAGCAGCCTAATACCGGGACAGGGGTTTATCGAGCAGTACTTC,CASSLIPGQGFIEQYF
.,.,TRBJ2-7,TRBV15,TGTGCCACACAGGGACCATTTACCTACGAGCAGTACTTC,CATQGPFTYEQYF
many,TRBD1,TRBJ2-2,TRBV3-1,TGTGCCAGCAGCCAGCAGGGGGCAGGCACCGGGGAGCTGTTTTTT,CASSQQGAGTGELFF
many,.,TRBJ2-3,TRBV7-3,TGTGCCAGCAGCTCGGTTAGCGGAGCAACGCAGTATTTT,CASSSVSGATQYF
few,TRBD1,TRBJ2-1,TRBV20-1,TGCAGTGCCGCTTTCCGGGACAGGGTCTACAATGAGCAGTTCTTC,CSAAFRDRVYNEQFF
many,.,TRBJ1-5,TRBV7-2,TGTGCCAGCAGCCCAGATCGGGGAAGCAATCAGCCCCAGCATTTT,CASSPDRGSNQPQHF
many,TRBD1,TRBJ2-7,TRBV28,TGTGCCAGCCGACGACAGGGGGATTACGAGCAGTACTTC,CASRRQGDYEQYF
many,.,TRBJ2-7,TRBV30,TGTGCCTGGAGTGTTCCAGGGGTACGGCAGTACTTC,CAWSVPGVRQYF
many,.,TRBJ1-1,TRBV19,TGTGCCAGATACCAGGGCGTGAACACTGAAGCTTTCTTT,CARYQGVNTEAFF
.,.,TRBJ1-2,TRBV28,TGTGCCAGCAGTTTGGTGGCGGATTACACCTTC,CASSLVADYTF
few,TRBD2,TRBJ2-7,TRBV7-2,TGTGCCAGCAGCTCGGGGCGGGAGGTCTACGAGCAGTACTTC,CASSSGREVYEQYF
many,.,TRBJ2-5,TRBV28,TGTGCCAGCAGTAAATTTGAAGCCTCGGAGACCCAGTACTTC,CASSKFEASETQYF
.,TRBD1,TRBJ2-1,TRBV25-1,TGTGCCAGCAGTGAGGGACAGGGAACCTACAATGAGCAGTTCTTC,CASSEGQGTYNEQFF
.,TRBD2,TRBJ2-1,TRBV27,TGTGCCACCTACGGGGCGGGAGGACGCGATGAGCAGTTCTTC,CATYGAGGRDEQFF
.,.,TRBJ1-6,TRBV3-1,TGTGCCAGCAGCCAAGATCTTGGAGATCATTCACCCCTCCACTTT,CASSQDLGDHSPLHF
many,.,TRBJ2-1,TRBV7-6,TGTGCCAGCAGCTTACAGGGAAGTAATGAGCAGTTCTTC,CASSLQGSNEQFF